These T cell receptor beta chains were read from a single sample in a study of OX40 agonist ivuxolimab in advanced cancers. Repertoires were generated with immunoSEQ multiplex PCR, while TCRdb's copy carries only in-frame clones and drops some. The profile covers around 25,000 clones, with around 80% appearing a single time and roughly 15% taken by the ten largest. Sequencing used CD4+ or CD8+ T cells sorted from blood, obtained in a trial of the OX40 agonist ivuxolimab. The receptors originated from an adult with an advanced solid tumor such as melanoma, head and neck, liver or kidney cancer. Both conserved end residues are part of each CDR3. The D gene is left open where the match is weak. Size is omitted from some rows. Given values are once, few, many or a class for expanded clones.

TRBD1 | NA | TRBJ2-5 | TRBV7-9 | TGTGCCAGCAACCCCCCTTGGACAGGGCAAGAGACCCAGTACTTC | CASNPPWTGQETQYF
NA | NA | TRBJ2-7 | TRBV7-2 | TGTGCCAGCAGCTTTTGGGGGCAGGGAGCCTACGAGCAGTACTTC | CASSFWGQGAYEQYF
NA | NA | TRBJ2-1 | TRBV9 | TGTGCCAGCAGCGTCCCGGGCCTAAATGAGCAGTTCTTC | CASSVPGLNEQFF
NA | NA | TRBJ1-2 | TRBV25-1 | TGTGCCAGCAGTGAAGGTCTTAGGAGTAACTATGGCTACACCTTC | CASSEGLRSNYGYTF
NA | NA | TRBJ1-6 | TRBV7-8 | TGTGCCAGCAGCTTAGTGGGCAGTCTCGATTCACCCCTCCACTTT | CASSLVGSLDSPLHF
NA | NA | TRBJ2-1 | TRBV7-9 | TGTGCCAGCAGCTACCCCGGGAGATACAATGAGCAGTTCTTC | CASSYPGRYNEQFF
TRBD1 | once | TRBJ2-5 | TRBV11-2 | TGTGCCAGCAGCTCCAAACTACAGGGGGGAGAAGAGACCCAGTACTTC | CASSSKLQGGEETQYF
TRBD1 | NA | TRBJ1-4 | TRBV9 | TGTGCCAGCAGCGCAGGGACAGTCTCTAATGAAAAACTGTTTTTT | CASSAGTVSNEKLFF
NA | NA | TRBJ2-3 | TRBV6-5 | TGTGCCAGCAATCGGCAGGGACCAAATACGCAGTATTTT | CASNRQGPNTQYF
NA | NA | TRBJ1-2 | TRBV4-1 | TGCGCCAGCAGCCTCAGGACGGAAAACTATGGCTACACCTTC | CASSLRTENYGYTF
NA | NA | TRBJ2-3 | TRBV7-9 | TGTGCCAGCAGCCCCACAGATACGCAGTATTTT | CASSPTDTQYF
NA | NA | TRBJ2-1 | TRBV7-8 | TGTGCCAGCAGCTTAGTCGGGGGTGGAGTTGAGAATGAGCAGTTCTTC | CASSLVGGGVENEQFF
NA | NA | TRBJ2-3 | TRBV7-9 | TGTGCCATCTCCCCCCCGTTGGAGCCTACCCCCCCAGATACGCAGTATTTT | CAISPPLEPTPPDTQYF
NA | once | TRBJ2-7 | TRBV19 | TGTGCCAGTAGTGGCACAGGCCCCTCCTACGAGCAGTACTTC | CASSGTGPSYEQYF
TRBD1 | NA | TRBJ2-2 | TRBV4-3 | TGCGCCAGCAGCCCCTGGACAGGGGGCACCGGGGAGCTGTTTTTT | CASSPWTGGTGELFF
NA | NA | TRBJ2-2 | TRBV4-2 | TGTGCCAGCAGCAGTGCCAACAGTGGCGGGGAGCTGTTTTTT | CASSSANSGGELFF
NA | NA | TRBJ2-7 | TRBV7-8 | TGTGCCAGCAGCTCGGACTCGGTCTACGAGCAGTACTTC | CASSSDSVYEQYF
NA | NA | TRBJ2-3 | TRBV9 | TGTGCCAGCACCGGACCTCTAAGGACAGATACGCAGTATTTT | CASTGPLRTDTQYF